The T cell receptor (beta chain) described here comes from a study of T cells after yellow fever vaccination. CDR1 and CDR2 (germline): SGHRS, YFSETQ. The CDR3 totals 15 residues. Unmatched junction bases numbered 8, after V lost 6 bases and J lost 3 bases. Regarding the study as a whole: Primary-vaccination clones mostly resurfaced post-booster (nearly 97% CD4, approximately 89% CD8).

A note on this clonotype: Antigen: not known.

TCRdb recomputed calls from the 5' RACE reads with MiXCR, one row per CDR3 protein. The table has some 300,000 distinct CDR3 sequences, less than 9.5% seen once. This chain uses TRBV5-1 with TRBJ1-1; TRBD1 agrees at 10 bases. Sequences were derived from CD4+ T cells sorted from PBMCs, sampled 5 days after the yellow fever booster vaccination. The sequence derives from a man younger than 35 who received the YFV17D yellow fever vaccine. CDR3 amino acids: CASTGTGVSDTEAFF. Here the CDR3 DNA reads TGCGCCAGCACCGGGACAGGGGTATCGGACACTGAAGCTTTCTTT. The whole variable domain, remainder taken from reference TRBV5-1 and TRBJ1-1, is KAGVTQTPRYLIKTRGQQVTLSCSPISGHRSVSWYQQTPGQGLQFLFEYFSETQRNKGNFPGRFSGRQFSNSRSEMNVSTLELGDSALYLCASTGTGVSDTEAFFGQGTRLTVV.